Listed below are T cell receptor beta chains from one sample, sequenced in a study of spatial heterogeneity in lung cancer. TCRdb reprocessed the 5' RACE reads with MiXCR, giving one entry per CDR3 protein. Of 90,000 or so distinct CDR3 sequences listed, roughly 9.5% are singletons. The sample was PBMCs, taken at surgery. These receptors originate from a male donor with early-stage non-small cell lung cancer. Each CDR3 is given with its conserved first and last residue. Fields, in order: V gene, J gene, clone size, D gene, CDR3 length, CDR3 protein, CDR3 DNA. D genes are given only for firm matches. Clone size, where shown, is once, few, many, or a class for clones that have expanded.

>TRBV12-3/TRBV12-4|TRBJ2-2|many|TRBD1|16
CASSLHRGEGTGELFF
TGTGCCAGCAGTCTCCACAGGGGCGAGGGGACCGGGGAGCTGTTTTTT
>TRBV6-6|TRBJ1-1|many|.|12
CASSYSEPEAFF
TGTGCCAGCAGTTACTCCGAACCTGAAGCTTTCTTT
>TRBV29-1|TRBJ1-5|many|.|14
CSPSSGSDREPQHF
TGCAGCCCCTCCTCAGGGTCCGATAGGGAGCCCCAGCATTTT
>TRBV5-5|TRBJ1-1|many|TRBD1|14
CASSWTGMNTEAFF
TGTGCCAGCAGCTGGACAGGTATGAACACTGAAGCTTTCTTT
>TRBV10-3|TRBJ2-5|many|.|15
CAISPGHLYQETQYF
TGTGCCATCAGCCCGGGACACCTGTACCAAGAGACCCAGTACTTC
>TRBV7-2|TRBJ2-5|few|.|13
CASSLPGVETQYF
TGTGCCAGCAGCTTACCCGGGGTTGAGACCCAGTACTTC
>TRBV6-1|TRBJ1-5|many|.|13
CASRTGDNQPQHF
TGTGCCAGCAGAACAGGCGATAATCAGCCCCAGCATTTT
>TRBV7-9|TRBJ2-5|few|.|11
CASSLDRTQYF
TGTGCCAGCAGCTTAGATCGGACCCAGTACTTC
>TRBV24-1|TRBJ2-7|few|TRBD1|12
CATKGQSYEQYF
TGTGCCACCAAGGGACAGTCCTACGAGCAGTACTTC
>TRBV7-9|TRBJ1-1|many|TRBD1|13
CASSLRGQLEAFF
TGTGCCAGCAGCTTAAGGGGACAGCTTGAAGCTTTCTTT
>TRBV2|TRBJ2-6|many|.|15
CASSESVAGANVLTF
TGTGCCAGCAGTGAAAGTGTAGCTGGGGCCAACGTCCTGACTTTC
>TRBV23-1|TRBJ2-1|many|TRBD2|18
CASSQYWTSGQSYNEQFF
TGCGCCAGCAGTCAATACTGGACTAGCGGCCAATCATACAATGAGCAGTTCTTC
>TRBV2|TRBJ2-2|.|TRBD2|15
CASSETSGPTGELFF
TGTGCCAGCAGTGAAACTAGCGGCCCCACCGGGGAGCTGTTTTTT
>TRBV5-6|TRBJ2-1|many|.|13
CASSLVRYNEQFF
TGTGCCAGCAGCTTGGTCCGCTACAATGAGCAGTTCTTC
>TRBV5-1|TRBJ2-1|.|.|15
CASSLRADSYNEQFF
TGCGCCAGCAGCCTCAGGGCAGACTCCTACAATGAGCAGTTCTTC
>TRBV7-2|TRBJ2-5|few|TRBD2|15
CASSFLTSGLATQYF
TGTGCCAGCAGCTTCCTGACTAGCGGCCTCGCGACCCAGTACTTC
>TRBV7-2|TRBJ2-3|many|.|15
CASSFGGPSTDTQYF
TGTGCCAGCAGCTTCGGGGGCCCTAGCACAGATACGCAGTATTTT
>TRBV28|TRBJ2-1|many|TRBD2|14
CASSSQPGGNEQFF
TGTGCCAGCAGCTCCCAACCGGGGGGGAATGAGCAGTTCTTC
>TRBV5-1|TRBJ1-2|.|.|14
CASSLLQAHYGYTF
TGCGCCAGCAGCTTGTTACAGGCCCACTATGGCTACACCTTC
>TRBV20-1|TRBJ1-5|many|.|13
CSVFPPLRQTQHF
TGCAGTGTTTTCCCACCTCTCCGGCAGACCCAGCATTTT
>TRBV29-1|TRBJ1-4|.|.|15
CSVGETVHPDEKLFF
TGCAGCGTTGGTGAGACAGTTCACCCCGATGAAAAACTGTTTTTT
>TRBV7-2|TRBJ1-6|.|TRBD1|15
CASSTDRGGNSPLHF
TGTGCCAGCAGCACGGACAGGGGGGGGAATTCACCCCTCCACTTT